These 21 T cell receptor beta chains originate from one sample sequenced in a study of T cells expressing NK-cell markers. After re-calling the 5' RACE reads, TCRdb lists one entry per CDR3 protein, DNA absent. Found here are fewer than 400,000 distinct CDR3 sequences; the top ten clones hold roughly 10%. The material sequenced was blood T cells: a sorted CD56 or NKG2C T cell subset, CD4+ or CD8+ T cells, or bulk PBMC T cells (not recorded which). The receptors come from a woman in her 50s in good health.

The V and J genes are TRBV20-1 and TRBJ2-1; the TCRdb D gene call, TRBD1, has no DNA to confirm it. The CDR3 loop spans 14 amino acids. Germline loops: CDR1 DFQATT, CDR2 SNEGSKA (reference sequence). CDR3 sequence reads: CSASGTSRGNEQFF.

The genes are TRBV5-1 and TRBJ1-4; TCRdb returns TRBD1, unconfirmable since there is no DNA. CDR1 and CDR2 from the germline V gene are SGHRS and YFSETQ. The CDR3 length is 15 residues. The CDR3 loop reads CASSLGDMLNEKLFF. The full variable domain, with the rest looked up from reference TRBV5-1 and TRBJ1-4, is KAGVTQTPRYLIKTRGQQVTLSCSPISGHRSVSWYQQTPGQGLQFLFEYFSETQRNKGNFPGRFSGRQFSNSRSEMNVSTLELGDSALYLCASSLGDMLNEKLFFGSGTQLSVL.

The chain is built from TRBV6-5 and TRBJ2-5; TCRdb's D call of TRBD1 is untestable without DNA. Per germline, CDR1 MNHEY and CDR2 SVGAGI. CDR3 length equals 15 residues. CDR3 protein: CASRWGQSLQETQYF.

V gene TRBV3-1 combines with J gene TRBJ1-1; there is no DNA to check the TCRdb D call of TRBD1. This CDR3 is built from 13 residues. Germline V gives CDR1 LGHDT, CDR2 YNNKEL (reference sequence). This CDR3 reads CASSRKGVTEAFF.

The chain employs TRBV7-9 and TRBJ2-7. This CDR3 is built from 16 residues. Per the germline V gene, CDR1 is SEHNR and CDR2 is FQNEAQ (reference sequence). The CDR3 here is CASSLARKEFFYEQYF.

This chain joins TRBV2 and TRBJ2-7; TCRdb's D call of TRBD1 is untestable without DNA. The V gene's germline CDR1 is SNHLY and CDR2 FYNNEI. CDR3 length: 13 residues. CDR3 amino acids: CASSTGRTYEQYF.

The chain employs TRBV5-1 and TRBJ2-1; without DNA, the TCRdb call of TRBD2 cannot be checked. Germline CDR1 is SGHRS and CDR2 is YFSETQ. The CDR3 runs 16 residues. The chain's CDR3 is CASSSPLAGDRIEQFF. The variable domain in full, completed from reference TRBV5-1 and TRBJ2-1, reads KAGVTQTPRYLIKTRGQQVTLSCSPISGHRSVSWYQQTPGQGLQFLFEYFSETQRNKGNFPGRFSGRQFSNSRSEMNVSTLELGDSALYLCASSSPLAGDRIEQFFGPGTRLTVL.

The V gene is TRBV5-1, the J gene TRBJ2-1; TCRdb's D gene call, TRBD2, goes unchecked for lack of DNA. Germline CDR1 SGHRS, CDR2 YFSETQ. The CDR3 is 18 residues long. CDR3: CASSQGLAGKYGYNEQFF.

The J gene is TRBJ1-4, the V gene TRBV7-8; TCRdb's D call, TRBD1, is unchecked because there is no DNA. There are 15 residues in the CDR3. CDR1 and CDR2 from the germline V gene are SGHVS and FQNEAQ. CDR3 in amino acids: CASSLLQGASGKLFF.

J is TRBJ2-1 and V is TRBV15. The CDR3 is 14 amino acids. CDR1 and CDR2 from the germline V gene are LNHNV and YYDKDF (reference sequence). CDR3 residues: CATSRDLPQTGQFF.

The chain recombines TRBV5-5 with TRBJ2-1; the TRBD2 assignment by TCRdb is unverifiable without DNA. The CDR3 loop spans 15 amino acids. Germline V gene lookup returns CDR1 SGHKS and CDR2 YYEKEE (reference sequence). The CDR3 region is CASFWAREGGNEQFF.

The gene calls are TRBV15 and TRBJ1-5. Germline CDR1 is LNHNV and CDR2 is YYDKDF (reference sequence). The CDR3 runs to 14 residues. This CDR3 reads CATSRGVSNQPQHF.

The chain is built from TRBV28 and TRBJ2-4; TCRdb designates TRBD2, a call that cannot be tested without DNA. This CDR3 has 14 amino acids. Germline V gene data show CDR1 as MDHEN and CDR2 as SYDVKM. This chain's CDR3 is CASSFGTSFFIQYF.

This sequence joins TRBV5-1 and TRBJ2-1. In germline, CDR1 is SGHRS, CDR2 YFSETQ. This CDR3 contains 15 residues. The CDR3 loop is CASSLASGVTNEQFF.

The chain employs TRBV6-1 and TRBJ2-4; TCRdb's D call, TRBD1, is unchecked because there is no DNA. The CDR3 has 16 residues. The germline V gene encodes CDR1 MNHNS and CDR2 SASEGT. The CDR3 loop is CASSEGAGVAKNIQYF.

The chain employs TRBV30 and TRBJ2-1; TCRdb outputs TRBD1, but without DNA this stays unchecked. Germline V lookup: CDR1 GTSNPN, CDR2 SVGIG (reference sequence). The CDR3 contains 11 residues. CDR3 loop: CAWKGRNEQFF.

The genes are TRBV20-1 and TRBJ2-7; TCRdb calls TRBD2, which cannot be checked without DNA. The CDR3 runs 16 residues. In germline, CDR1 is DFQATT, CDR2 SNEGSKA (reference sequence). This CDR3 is CSVTGTSGRSGYEQYF.

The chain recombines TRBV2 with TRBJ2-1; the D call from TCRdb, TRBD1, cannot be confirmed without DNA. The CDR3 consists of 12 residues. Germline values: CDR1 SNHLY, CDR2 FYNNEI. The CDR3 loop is CASSKGTGPQFF. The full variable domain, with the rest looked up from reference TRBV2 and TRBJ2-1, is EPEVTQTPSHQVTQMGQEVILRCVPISNHLYFYWYRQILGQKVEFLVSFYNNEISEKSEIFDDQFSVERPDGSNFTLKIRSTKLEDSAMYFCASSKGTGPQFFGPGTRLTVL.

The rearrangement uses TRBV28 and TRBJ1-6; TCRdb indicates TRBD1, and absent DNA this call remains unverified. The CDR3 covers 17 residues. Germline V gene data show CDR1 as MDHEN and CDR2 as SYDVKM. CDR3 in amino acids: CASSRNNRGLNHSPLHF. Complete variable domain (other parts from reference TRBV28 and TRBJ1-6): DVKVTQSSRYLVKRTGEKVFLECVQDMDHENMFWYRQDPGLGLRLIYFSYDVKMKEKGDIPEGYSVSREKKERFSLILESASTNQTSMYLCASSRNNRGLNHSPLHFGNGTRLTVT.

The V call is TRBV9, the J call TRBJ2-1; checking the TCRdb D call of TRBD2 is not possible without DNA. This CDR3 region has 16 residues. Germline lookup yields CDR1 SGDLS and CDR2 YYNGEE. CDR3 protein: CASSPPAGPSDNEQFF.

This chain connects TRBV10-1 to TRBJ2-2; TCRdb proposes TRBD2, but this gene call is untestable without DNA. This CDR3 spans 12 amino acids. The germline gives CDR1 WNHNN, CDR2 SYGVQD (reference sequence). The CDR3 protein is CASRGLAGELFF.